This is a list of T cell receptor beta chains from one sample in a study of cytomegalovirus exposure and HLA in healthy donors. The assay was immunoSEQ multiplex PCR, and TCRdb's table has in-frame clones only and misses some. The repertoire holds roughly 130,000 clones, with roughly 78% as singletons. Sequences were obtained from PBMCs. The receptors were sampled from a man in his forties or fifties in good health and CMV-seronegative. CDR3s include the opening cysteine and the closing phenylalanine or tryptophan. D genes are given only for firm matches. Rows give clone size only sometimes, using once, few, many, or a class for an expanded clone.

d_call j_call v_call clone_size cdr3_nt cdr3_aa
TRBD1 TRBJ2-3 TRBV6-5 . TGTGCCAGCAGTTACGGGACAGGGGGCAGGGCGCAGTATTTT CASSYGTGGRAQYF
. TRBJ2-3 TRBV5-1 . TGCGCCAGCAGCTTTGAGCAGGGGGGTACGCAGTATTTT CASSFEQGGTQYF
. TRBJ1-1 TRBV5-1 few TGCGCCAGCAGCTTGGGGACAGCGTGGACTGAAGCTTTCTTT CASSLGTAWTEAFF
TRBD1 TRBJ2-7 TRBV4-1 . TGCGCCAGCAGCCGTATCCGGGACAGCTCCTACGAGCAGTACTTC CASSRIRDSSYEQYF
. TRBJ1-1 TRBV10-3 . TGTGCCATCAGTGAGTTAGAAACGGCTGAAGCTTTCTTT CAISELETAEAFF
TRBD2 TRBJ2-5 TRBV19 . TGTGCCAGTAGTATAGTTACGGGGGGGTCATCCGAGGCCCAGTACTTC CASSIVTGGSSEAQYF
TRBD1 TRBJ2-3 TRBV4-1 . TGCGCCAGCAGCCAAATCTGTCTACAGGGGGAGTGTACGCAGTATTTT CASSQICLQGECTQYF
TRBD1 TRBJ2-7 TRBV10-3 once TGTGCCATCAGCCAGACAGGGGCCTACGAGCAGTACTTC CAISQTGAYEQYF
. TRBJ1-2 TRBV10-3 . TGTGCCATCAGTGAGTCGCGGGGGAAAGGCGATGGCTACACCTTC CAISESRGKGDGYTF
. TRBJ1-6 TRBV5-1 . TGCGCCAGCAGCGCAATAGAGGGCAGGGGCAATTCACCCCTCCACTTT CASSAIEGRGNSPLHF
. TRBJ1-2 TRBV20-1 . TGCAGTGCTAGGGCGGGGGGCTACACCTTC CSARAGGYTF
TRBD1 TRBJ2-3 TRBV4-1 . TGCGCCAGCAGCCAAGGGTCGGGGACAGCCCTTACGGATACGCAGTATTTT CASSQGSGTALTDTQYF
. TRBJ2-7 TRBV29-1 . TGCAGCGTTTGGTTGGGGAGCTACGAGCAGTACTTC CSVWLGSYEQYF
TRBD1 TRBJ2-5 TRBV5-4 . TGTGCCAGCAACCCAGGGGGCATCCAAGAGACCCAGTACTTC CASNPGGIQETQYF
TRBD2 TRBJ2-6 TRBV9 . TGTGCCAGCAGCGTAGGTTCGGGAGGTGGGGCCAACGTCCTGACTTTC CASSVGSGGGANVLTF
TRBD1 TRBJ1-1 TRBV5-1 . TGCGCCAGCAGCTCCGGGACAGGGGGGCAAACTTTCTTT CASSSGTGGQTFF
. TRBJ2-1 TRBV7-9 . TGTGCCAGCAGCGGCCCGACAGCAACCTCCTACAATGAGCAGTTCTTC CASSGPTATSYNEQFF
TRBD1 TRBJ2-1 TRBV19 . TGTGCCAGTAGCCCAGAGGGACAGGGGGCCTACAATGAGCAGTTCTTC CASSPEGQGAYNEQFF
. TRBJ2-3 TRBV5-1 . TGCGCCAGCGCCCTGGGGCCTAGCACAGATACGCAGTATTTT CASALGPSTDTQYF
TRBD1 TRBJ2-7 TRBV7-9 . TGTGCCAGCGGTCCCTCCGGGACAGCGGCCTACGAGCAGTACTTC CASGPSGTAAYEQYF
. TRBJ2-1 TRBV27 . TGTGCCAGCAGTTCGCGTGACTCCTACAATGAGCAGTTCTTC CASSSRDSYNEQFF
. TRBJ2-1 TRBV5-4 . TGTGCCAGCAGCTTAGGGGTTGAGCAGTTCTTC CASSLGVEQFF
TRBD1 TRBJ1-6 TRBV5-1 . TGCGCCAGCACGCCGGGACAGGGTTGGGATTCACCCCTCCACTTT CASTPGQGWDSPLHF
. TRBJ2-5 TRBV7-9 . TGTGCCAGCAGCTTAGAGAGGGCTGGGGAGACCCAGTACTTC CASSLERAGETQYF
TRBD2 TRBJ2-2 TRBV5-4 . TGTGCCAGCACCTTCAGCGGGAGGGGCACCGGGGAGCTGTTTTTT CASTFSGRGTGELFF
TRBD2 TRBJ2-7 TRBV5-4 . TGTGCCAGCAGCCTTGGACTAGCGGAAGTCTACGAGCAGTACTTC CASSLGLAEVYEQYF
TRBD1 TRBJ2-4 TRBV6-6 . TGTGCCAGCAGCAGGGACAGGGAGAGAAACATTCAGTACTTC CASSRDRERNIQYF
. TRBJ1-5 TRBV7-3 few TGTGCCAGCAGCTCGGACAGAGGTCAGCCCCAGCATTTT CASSSDRGQPQHF
TRBD1 TRBJ1-2 TRBV28 . TGTGCCAGCAGTCCCCGGGGACAGGCAACTGGGTATGGCTACACCTTC CASSPRGQATGYGYTF
TRBD1 TRBJ1-2 TRBV6-6 few TGTGCCAGCAGTTCCTCGACAGGGGACTATGGCTACACCTTC CASSSSTGDYGYTF
. TRBJ1-2 TRBV28 once TGTGCCAGCAGGCCCCGTGGGCAGGGCTATGGCTACACCTTC CASRPRGQGYGYTF